The rows below give T cell receptor beta chains drawn from one sample of a study of blood T cell repertoires in COVID-19. Clones were sequenced by immunoSEQ multiplex PCR, and TCRdb holds only the in-frame ones, with some missing. The data contain approximately 42,000 clones, 73% of them singletons. The sequencing input was peripheral blood. These receptors originate from an elderly man with acute or convalescent COVID-19. Each CDR3 is given with its conserved first and last residue. The D gene is left open where the match is weak. Clone size is given for some rows only: seen once, a few or many times, or a class if the clone is expanded.

clone size,V gene,J gene,D gene,CDR3 protein,CDR3 DNA
.,TRBV19,TRBJ2-7,.,CASSIGLREQYF,TGTGCCAGTAGTATCGGTTTGAGGGAGCAGTACTTC
.,TRBV5-1,TRBJ2-1,.,CASSLTQGPKGEQFF,TGCGCCAGCAGCCTGACACAGGGTCCGAAGGGGGAGCAGTTCTTC
once,TRBV12-2,TRBJ2-1,.,CASRSELAYNEQFF,TGTGCAAGTCGCTCAGAACTAGCTTACAATGAGCAGTTCTTC
.,TRBV2,TRBJ2-2,.,CASKSQVNTGELFF,TGTGCCAGCAAGAGCCAGGTGAACACCGGGGAGCTGTTTTTT
.,TRBV30,TRBJ2-7,.,CAWSVGGAAREQYF,TGTGCCTGGAGTGTAGGCGGGGCTGCACGGGAGCAGTACTTC
.,TRBV7-2,TRBJ2-1,TRBD2,CASSLSSGRYNEQFF,TGTGCCAGCAGCTTATCTAGCGGGAGATACAATGAGCAGTTCTTC
.,TRBV28,TRBJ1-5,TRBD1,CASKLGGGGNQPQHF,TGTGCCAGTAAACTCGGAGGGGGCGGCAATCAGCCCCAGCATTTT
.,TRBV20-1,TRBJ1-2,.,CSARYREGYTF,TGCAGTGCTAGATACAGGGAGGGCTACACCTTC
.,TRBV3-1/TRBV3-2,TRBJ2-1,TRBD2,CASSLGLANEQFF,TGTGCCAGCAGCCTGGGACTAGCGAATGAGCAGTTCTTC
.,TRBV1,TRBJ1-6,.,CTSSQPRGARSSYNSPLHF,TGCACCAGCAGCCAACCCAGGGGGGCTAGGAGCTCCTATAATTCACCCCTCCACTTT
.,TRBV6-5,TRBJ2-7,.,CASSYVTGLEQYF,TGTGCCAGCAGTTACGTGACAGGTCTCGAGCAGTACTTC
.,TRBV11-2,TRBJ1-1,.,CASSDRQVNTEAFF,TGTGCCAGCAGCGACCGACAGGTGAACACTGAAGCTTTCTTT
.,TRBV28,TRBJ1-2,TRBD1,CASSLGTARGRGYTF,TGTGCCAGCAGTTTAGGGACAGCTAGAGGGAGGGGCTACACCTTC
.,TRBV9,TRBJ2-5,.,CASSVTGQETQYF,TGTGCCAGCAGCGTAACGGGCCAAGAGACCCAGTACTTC
few,TRBV7-9,TRBJ2-1,TRBD1,CASSKTGTALEGQFF,TGTGCCAGCAGCAAAACCGGGACAGCACTTGAGGGGCAGTTCTTC
.,TRBV28,TRBJ2-1,TRBD2,CASREGLAGVYEQFF,TGTGCCAGCAGGGAGGGACTAGCGGGAGTCTATGAGCAGTTCTTC
.,TRBV3-1/TRBV3-2,TRBJ1-1,.,CASSPRGLPMNTEAFF,TGTGCCAGCAGCCCTAGGGGGTTGCCTATGAACACTGAAGCTTTCTTT
.,TRBV6-1,TRBJ2-7,TRBD1,CASSEAPFDRGQEQYF,TGTGCCAGCAGTGAAGCCCCTTTTGACAGGGGGCAGGAGCAGTACTTC
.,TRBV5-6,TRBJ2-1,TRBD2,CASSLERLAGTYNEQFF,TGTGCCAGCAGCTTGGAGAGGCTAGCGGGCACCTACAATGAGCAGTTCTTC
once,TRBV6-2/TRBV6-3,TRBJ2-5,.,CASSLRDSRGETQYF,TGTGCCAGCAGTCTCCGGGACTCCCGGGGGGAGACCCAGTACTTC
.,TRBV7-8,TRBJ2-5,.,CASSLGLIAAAGVETQYF,TGTGCCAGCAGCTTAGGTCTGATAGCCGCCGCAGGGGTAGAGACCCAGTACTTC
few,TRBV30,TRBJ2-7,TRBD2,CAWKRGGTSGSEQYF,TGTGCCTGGAAAAGGGGCGGGACTAGCGGGAGTGAGCAGTACTTC
few,TRBV7-8,TRBJ1-2,.,CASSFDRNYGYTF,TGTGCCAGCAGCTTCGACAGGAACTATGGCTACACCTTC
.,TRBV5-6,TRBJ2-3,TRBD2,CASSLERLAGGGADTQYF,TGTGCCAGCAGCTTGGAGAGACTAGCGGGAGGAGGGGCAGATACGCAGTATTTT
.,TRBV6-5,TRBJ2-4,.,CASSELAKNIQYF,TGTGCCAGCAGCGAGCTAGCCAAAAACATTCAGTACTTC
once,TRBV4-3,TRBJ1-2,TRBD1,CASSQSDRGVYGYTF,TGCGCCAGCAGCCAATCGGACAGGGGGGTCTATGGCTACACCTTC
once,TRBV25-1,TRBJ2-7,TRBD2,CASSGASGPYEQYF,TGTGCCAGCAGTGGGGCTAGCGGTCCCTACGAGCAGTACTTC
few,TRBV2,TRBJ1-5,.,CASSDDNLGQPQHF,TGTGCCAGCAGTGACGACAATTTAGGACAGCCCCAGCATTTT
.,TRBV7-8,TRBJ1-5,.,CASSSSGDQPQHF,TGTGCCAGCAGCTCCTCAGGGGATCAGCCCCAGCATTTT
.,TRBV14,TRBJ1-6,.,CASSQESYSPLHF,TGTGCCAGCAGCCAAGAGTCCTATTCACCCCTCCACTTT
few,TRBV5-1,TRBJ2-3,.,CASSLVPGTGTDTQYF,TGCGCCAGCAGCTTGGTTCCCGGGACTGGCACAGATACGCAGTATTTT
.,TRBV20-1,TRBJ2-5,.,CSAAAQETQYF,TGCAGTGCGGCGGCCCAAGAGACCCAGTACTTC
.,TRBV10-3,TRBJ2-7,TRBD2,CAISEKLAVTYEQYF,TGTGCCATCAGTGAAAAACTAGCGGTAACCTACGAGCAGTACTTC
.,TRBV6-6,TRBJ2-7,TRBD2,CASSSSGRGSSYEQYF,TGTGCCAGCAGTTCTAGCGGGAGGGGCTCTAGCTACGAGCAGTACTTC
.,TRBV7-2,TRBJ1-5,TRBD1,CASSLVGQGNQPQHF,TGTGCCAGCAGCTTAGTCGGACAGGGGAATCAGCCCCAGCATTTT
.,TRBV19,TRBJ2-7,TRBD2,CASTQGGGLAGGSYEQYF,TGTGCCAGTACCCAAGGTGGGGGACTAGCGGGAGGATCCTACGAGCAGTACTTC
.,TRBV6-6,TRBJ1-3,TRBD1,CASSTDRGSGNTIYF,TGTGCCAGCAGTACCGACAGGGGGTCTGGAAACACCATATATTTT
once,TRBV28,TRBJ2-7,TRBD1,CACRGPYEQYF,TGTGCCTGCAGGGGGCCCTACGAGCAGTACTTC
.,TRBV28,TRBJ1-2,.,CASSLLPLAGYTF,TGTGCCAGCAGTTTACTCCCCTTAGCAGGCTACACCTTC
.,TRBV6-6,TRBJ2-3,TRBD2,CASRLSGTSADTQYF,TGTGCCAGCAGACTTTCCGGGACTAGCGCAGATACGCAGTATTTT
.,TRBV7-6,TRBJ2-5,.,CASSLAGHYQETQYF,TGTGCCAGCAGCTTAGCGGGCCATTATCAAGAGACCCAGTACTTC
.,TRBV18,TRBJ2-1,.,CASSPLSGGGFNEQFF,TGTGCCAGCTCACCACTGTCGGGTGGAGGTTTCAATGAGCAGTTCTTC
.,TRBV7-2,TRBJ2-3,.,CASSPISTVTDTQYF,TGTGCCAGCAGCCCCATTTCGACTGTCACAGATACGCAGTATTTT
.,TRBV5-1,TRBJ2-3,.,CASSLGQRSTDTQYF,TGCGCCAGCAGCTTGGGCCAGCGGAGCACAGATACGCAGTATTTT
.,TRBV29-1,TRBJ2-3,.,CSVEGQFTDTQYF,TGCAGCGTTGAAGGGCAGTTTACAGATACGCAGTATTTT
.,TRBV7-9,TRBJ2-7,TRBD2,CASSYGTSGIRGYEQYF,TGTGCCAGCAGCTACGGGACTAGCGGGATCCGCGGCTACGAGCAGTACTTC
.,TRBV5-4,TRBJ2-2,.,CASSLAGNPGELFF,TGTGCCAGCAGCTTGGCAGGGAACCCCGGGGAGCTGTTTTTT
.,TRBV7-8,TRBJ2-2,.,CASSLVALRTGELFF,TGTGCCAGCAGCTTAGTTGCGTTGAGGACCGGGGAGCTGTTTTTT
.,TRBV5-1,TRBJ2-5,TRBD1,CASNQGVRETQYF,TGCGCCAGCAATCAGGGGGTTCGAGAGACCCAGTACTTC
.,TRBV18,TRBJ1-5,TRBD1,CASSPPGQVNQPQHF,TGTGCCAGCTCACCACCGGGACAGGTCAATCAGCCCCAGCATTTT
once,TRBV2,TRBJ2-3,.,CASRLASPDTQYF,TGTGCCAGCAGGCTAGCGAGTCCAGATACGCAGTATTTT